Below are 3 T cell receptor beta chains sequenced from a single sample in a study of CD8+ T cells in alopecia areata. In each case, RNA was isolated and then reverse transcribed into cDNA as the sequencing template. Clones were read by immunoSEQ multiplex PCR, and TCRdb kept only the in-frame ones, dropping some. The sample is made up of more than 250,000 clones, none counted only once. Sorting of pooled cutaneous lymph node cells used CD4, CD8alpha, NKG2D, NKG2ACE and other markers. Source material: CD4+ T cells sorted from a lymph node. The source is a C3H/HeJ mouse with alopecia areata. MHC haplotype here: H2-k.

This clone turned up a few times. These gene names are mouse names. The read halts 4 residues ahead of the CDR3 end, with the missing end drawn from the germline J gene. Other DNA sequences in this specimen translate into the identical CDR3. The chain recombines TRBV19 with TRBJ1-2; maybe TRBD1 (6 bases). Per the germline V gene, CDR1 is FNHDT and CDR2 is SITEND (reference sequence). Trimming shortened V by 5 bases and J by 1 base, and 9 bases separated the two germline ends. The length of the CDR3 is 13 residues. CDR3: CASRPGQNSDYTF. The sequenced part of the CDR3 DNA is TGTGCCAGCAGACCGGGACAAAACTCC.

This clone occurred a few times. Each gene name is a mouse one. Read coverage stops 4 residues before the CDR3 terminus; the germline J gene supplies the remainder. Other DNA sequences in the same sample also yield this CDR3. The chain links TRBV1 to TRBJ1-1; 7 bases match TRBD1. Germline lookup yields CDR1 NSQYPW and CDR2 LRSPGD (reference sequence). V lost 0 bases to trimming and J lost 1 base; unmatched junction nucleotides: 2. The CDR3 extends over 15 amino acids. Incomplete CDR3 DNA: TGCACCTGCAGTGCAGAGGCAGGGGGAAACACA. This encodes CTCSAEAGGNT. Given in full, the CDR3 is CTCSAEAGGNTEVFF.

For this clone: Germline and genes here are mouse. The read falls 4 residues short of the CDR3 end, and the missing part is taken from the germline J gene. V usage is TRBV19 and J usage is TRBJ2-7; perhaps TRBD1 as D (6 bases). Germline V gene sequence: CDR1 FNHDT, CDR2 SITEND (reference sequence). The V end lost 4 bases, the J end lost 0 bases, and 11 bases lay between the germline ends. The length of the CDR3 is 14 residues. The CDR3 is CASSRGHSSYEQYF. The covered CDR3 bases are TGTGCCAGCAGTCGGGGACACAGCTCCTAT.